The clone carrying this T cell receptor beta chain has more than one count but fewer than ten. Antigen: not known. These data come from a study of blood T cells in healthy people across ages. General study results and limits: From one million sequenced T cells, diversity estimates were lower bounds. CMV status of donors was not determined, possibly confounding expanded clonotype changes. A conclusive naive versus antigen-experienced comparison was prevented by the unsorted PBMCs.

PCR was performed a second time for about 7 to 12 cycles using a sample-barcoded 5' primer and a J-beta primer mix. TCRdb reprocessed the 5' RACE reads via MiXCR and lists one record per CDR3 protein. The data hold approximately 800,000 distinct CDR3 sequences, with more than 35% observed a single time. CDR1 SGHAT and CDR2 FQDESV come from the germline V gene (reference sequence). After removal of 5 bases from V and 5 bases from J, the junction contained 17 bases not matched to a gene. The CDR3 loop spans 17 amino acids. The sequence derives from a man older than 75 in good health. The rearrangement uses TRBV11-1 and TRBJ2-5; 7 bases fit TRBD2. The sequencing sample was made of blood. CDR3 coding DNA: TGTGCCAGCAGCCAGACCGTTGGACCAAGGGAGGGGGAGACCCAGTACTTC. It specifies CASSQTVGPREGETQYF. The variable domain in full, with the rest retrieved from reference TRBV11-1 and TRBJ2-5, is EAEVAQSPRYKITEKSQAVAFWCDPISGHATLYWYRQILGQGPELLVQFQDESVVDDSQLPKDRFSAERLKGVDSTLKIQPAELGDSAMYLCASSQTVGPREGETQYFGPGTRLLVL.